This TCR beta chain was documented in a study of shared clonotypes between healthy human individuals. Study information: The study used three CD4 naive, three CD4 memory, two CD8 naive and one CD8 memory plate per donor.

In this sample, this clone turned up once. Naive-designated CD8 cells lacked CD45RO, were positively enriched for CCR7, and omitted terminally differentiated effector memory CD45RA+ cells. Genomic DNA per cell subset filled all wells of several immunoSEQ plates. Here immunoSEQ multiplex PCR was the method, and the copy in TCRdb shows in-frame clones only, minus some. The sample consists of fewer than 1 million clones, about 97% of them appearing once. The CDR3 extends over 13 amino acids. Germline CDR1 reads SEHNR; CDR2 reads FQNEAQ (reference sequence). Trimming stripped 1 base from V and 7 bases from J, with 8 bases between.

The sample consisted of naive CD8+ T cells sorted from blood. The genes are TRBV7-9 and TRBJ2-1; D is ambiguous. The sequence derives from a man younger than 40 in good health. CDR3 sequence reads: CASSLGVGNEQFF. The CDR3 region has the DNA TGTGCCAGCAGCTTAGGAGTTGGGAATGAGCAGTTCTTC.